The 32 T cell receptor beta chains below were found in one sample sequenced in a study of blood T cell repertoires in COVID-19. The data were produced by immunoSEQ multiplex PCR, yet TCRdb's version contains in-frame clones alone and is incomplete. The repertoire holds 130,000 or so clones, with roughly 88% as singletons. The sample was peripheral blood. The receptors were gathered from a woman aged 60 to 75 with acute or convalescent COVID-19.

The V and J genes are TRBV27 and TRBJ1-4; a possible D gene is TRBD1 (6 bases). The CDR3 is 15 residues long. V lost 6 bases, J lost 4 bases, and 15 bases lay in between. Germline assignment: CDR1 MNHEY and CDR2 SMNVEV (reference sequence). CDR3 sequence (DNA): TGTGCCAGCAGCCGAAGGGGGGGATTTAATGAAAAACTGTTTTTT. The encoded protein is CASSRRGGFNEKLFF.

The chain links TRBV7-6 to TRBJ1-5, with 9 bases aligning to TRBD1. CDR3 length equals 15 residues. V was pared by 5 bases and J by 12 bases, with 14 bases of the junction left unmatched. Per germline, CDR1 SGHVS and CDR2 FNYEAQ. The CDR3 nucleotides read TGTGCCAGCAGCGCAGGGACAGGGAGAGAACTGCTCCAGCATTTT. Encoded protein: CASSAGTGRELLQHF.

This chain uses TRBV7-2 with TRBJ1-1; 9 nucleotides line up with TRBD1. The germline V gene encodes CDR1 SGHTA and CDR2 FQGNSA. The CDR3 spans 18 residues. The V gene end was trimmed by 1 base and the J gene end by 1 base; junction bases not matched to a gene: 10. CDR3 in amino acids: CASSLDLGQGGWNTEAFF. The CDR3 DNA sequence: TGTGCCAGCAGCTTAGATTTGGGACAGGGAGGATGGAACACTGAAGCTTTCTTT.

The chain recombines TRBV27 with TRBJ2-4; 7 bases are a match to TRBD2. CDR1 is MNHEY, CDR2 SMNVEV, per germline (reference sequence). The CDR3 has 13 residues. J gave up 6 bases and V 8 bases, and 7 bases lay outside the gene matches. The CDR3 sequence: CASQPWGGNIQYF. CDR3 coding DNA: TGTGCCAGCCAGCCCTGGGGGGGAAACATTCAGTACTTC.

The V and J genes are TRBV4-1 and TRBJ1-6, with D possibly matching TRBD1 (5 bases). The CDR3 length is 17 residues. V was clipped by 0 bases and J by 2 bases, with 11 bases between them. CDR1 is MGHRA and CDR2 is YSYEKL in the germline V gene. The CDR3 nucleotides read TGCGCCAGCAGCCAAGAACCAGGGATCGCCTATAATTCACCCCTCCACTTT. Protein sequence: CASSQEPGIAYNSPLHF.

The CDR3 DNA sequence: TGTGCCAGCAGCCAAGATGTCCAAGACAGGCGCGCTGAAGCTTTCTTT. Translating it yields CASSQDVQDRRAEAFF. V usage is TRBV4-2 and J usage is TRBJ1-1; maybe TRBD1 (6 bases). Trimming removed 0 bases at V and 6 bases at J, with 17 bases between. This CDR3 region has 16 residues. The germline V gene encodes CDR1 LGHNA and CDR2 YNFKEQ.

V usage is TRBV5-1 and J usage is TRBJ1-2, with unresolved D. This CDR3 is built from 13 residues. The V gene lost 3 bases and the J gene lost 6 bases, with 12 bases spanning the gap. Germline CDR1 reads SGHRS; CDR2 reads YFSETQ. This CDR3 reads CASSWAGLDGYTF. CDR3 nucleotides: TGCGCCAGCAGCTGGGCGGGGTTAGATGGCTACACCTTC.

J is TRBJ2-7 and V is TRBV11-1; D is unclear. The CDR3 loop spans 13 amino acids. V was trimmed by 1 base and J by 1 base, leaving 5 bases between them. Germline V gene data show CDR1 as SGHAT and CDR2 as FQDESV (reference sequence). CDR3 loop: CASSLGQSYEQYF. CDR3 in DNA: TGTGCCAGCAGCTTAGGGCAGTCCTACGAGCAGTACTTC.

J is TRBJ1-2 and V is TRBV4-1; maybe TRBD1 (5 bases). Germline CDR1 MGHRA, CDR2 YSYEKL. Trimming took 3 bases from V and 8 from J, leaving 16 bases between them. This CDR3 region has 14 residues. CDR3 in DNA: TGCGCCAGCAGCCAGACGGGGCGGGCGGGGGGCTACACCTTC. As protein: CASSQTGRAGGYTF.

This clone has only a few counts. CDR3 sequence: CASKEAGGVTEAFF. The DNA of the CDR3 is TGCGCCAGCAAAGAAGCGGGGGGGGTCACTGAAGCTTTCTTT. The chain employs TRBV10-1 and TRBJ1-1, with TRBD1 as a possible D gene (5 bases). The CDR3 has 14 amino acids. CDR1 WNHNN and CDR2 SYGVQD come from the germline V gene (reference sequence). V was cut by 7 bases and J by 4 bases, with 16 bases left in between.

The CDR3 region has the DNA TGTGCCAGCAGCCCCAGGTTTGTAGGGGAAACAGATACGCAGTATTTT. Amino acid sequence: CASSPRFVGETDTQYF. The gene calls are TRBV11-1 and TRBJ2-3; TRBD1 is a possible D gene (5 bases). Germline V gene lookup returns CDR1 SGHAT and CDR2 FQDESV (reference sequence). Trimming shortened V by 5 bases and J by 3 bases, and 18 bases separated the two germline ends. The CDR3 is 16 residues long.

The V call is TRBV5-1, the J call TRBJ2-2; no clear D gene. From germline, CDR1 is SGHRS and CDR2 YFSETQ. Trimming took off 0 bases at V and 5 bases at J, with 8 bases between the two ends. The CDR3 totals 14 residues. The CDR3 loop reads CASSLDLRTGELFF. DNA for the CDR3: TGCGCCAGCAGCTTGGACCTGCGAACCGGGGAGCTGTTTTTT.

V gene TRBV19 combines with J gene TRBJ2-2; tentative D call: TRBD1 (6 bases). The ends were cut back, 8 bases at V and 2 bases at J, with 12 bases in the middle. In germline, CDR1 is LNHDA, CDR2 SQIVND (reference sequence). CDR3 length: 14 amino acids. DNA of the CDR3: TGTGCCAGTCAAGGACAGATAAACACCGGGGAGCTGTTTTTT. Amino acids: CASQGQINTGELFF.

This chain joins TRBV7-3 and TRBJ2-1; the match to TRBD1 covers 8 bases. The J segment lost 6 bases and the V segment lost 1 base, leaving 8 bases of the junction unmatched. Per the germline V gene, CDR1 is SGHTA and CDR2 is FQGTGA. The CDR3 runs 16 residues. CDR3 coding DNA: TGTGCCAGCAGCTTAAGGCCGGGACAGGCCTTCAATGAGCAGTTCTTC. Translated, it gives CASSLRPGQAFNEQFF.

The genes are TRBV5-4 and TRBJ1-4; 7 bases map to TRBD1. CDR1 is SGHNT, CDR2 YYREEE, per germline (reference sequence). The J segment lost 0 bases and the V segment lost 4 bases, leaving 6 bases of the junction unmatched. The CDR3 has 16 residues. CDR3 loop: CASSPGQPATNEKLFF. CDR3 in DNA: TGTGCCAGCAGCCCGGGACAGCCCGCAACTAATGAAAAACTGTTTTTT.

V gene TRBV3-1 (or the pseudogene TRBV3-2) combines with J gene TRBJ1-1; D perhaps matches TRBD1 (5 bases). The CDR3 length is 16 residues. Trimming stripped 6 bases from V and 6 bases from J, with 23 bases between. The germline gives CDR1 LGHDT, CDR2 YNNKEL (reference sequence). The CDR3 coding sequence is TGTGCCAGCAGTAACTATGGGGGGAGGAAAAACGCTGAAGCTTTCTTT. It encodes CASSNYGGRKNAEAFF.

V and J are TRBV29-1 and TRBJ1-1; maybe TRBD1 (6 bases). The CDR3 sequence is 13 residues long. The germline gives CDR1 SQVTM, CDR2 ANQGSEA. Trimming removed 2 bases at V and 6 bases at J, with 13 bases between. CDR3 loop: CSVEKGEGPEAFF. The CDR3, as DNA: TGCAGCGTTGAAAAGGGGGAAGGCCCTGAAGCTTTCTTT. Variable domain in full (rest from reference TRBV29-1 and TRBJ1-1): SAVISQKPSRDICQRGTSLTIQCQVDSQVTMMFWYRQQPGQSLTLIATANQGSEATYESGFVIDKFPISRPNLTFSTLTVSNMSPEDSSIYLCSVEKGEGPEAFFGQGTRLTVV.

The chain uses TRBV11-2 and TRBJ1-3; 7 positions match TRBD1. The germline V gene encodes CDR1 SGHAT and CDR2 FQNNGV. The J segment lost 0 bases and the V segment lost 5 bases, leaving 13 bases of the junction unmatched. The CDR3 consists of 18 residues. In nucleotides, the CDR3 is TGTGCCAGCAGCCGAAATGGGCAGGGGGTTCTCTCTGGAAACACCATATATTTT. This encodes CASSRNGQGVLSGNTIYF.

The chain has TRBV6-5 and TRBJ2-5; 8 nucleotides align to TRBD2. The CDR3 runs to 14 residues. Germline V CDR1 and CDR2: MNHEY, SVGAGI. Trimming removed 7 bases from V and 5 bases from J; junction bases left unmatched: 9. The CDR3 coding sequence is TGTGCCAGCAATCTAAGCGGGGGTTACGAGACCCAGTACTTC. Protein: CASNLSGGYETQYF.

The V and J genes are TRBV5-1 and TRBJ2-7; D is uncertain. The CDR3 spans 14 residues. Trimming cost V 2 bases and J 0 bases, with 9 bases left between them. Germline lookup yields CDR1 SGHRS and CDR2 YFSETQ. The CDR3 DNA is TGCGCCAGCAGCTTTATCAGTTTCTCCTACGAGCAGTACTTC. This gives the protein CASSFISFSYEQYF. The full variable domain, in which reference TRBV5-1 and TRBJ2-7 provide the parts outside the CDR3, is KAGVTQTPRYLIKTRGQQVTLSCSPISGHRSVSWYQQTPGQGLQFLFEYFSETQRNKGNFPGRFSGRQFSNSRSEMNVSTLELGDSALYLCASSFISFSYEQYFGPGTRLTVT.

This rearrangement joins TRBV4-2 to TRBJ1-2; no clear D gene. The germline V gene has CDR1 LGHNA and CDR2 YNFKEQ. This CDR3 comprises 17 residues. Trimming pared 1 base from V and 6 bases from J, leaving 21 bases between. The CDR3 protein is CASSQVSPKPVGDGYTF. For the CDR3, the DNA is TGTGCCAGCAGCCAAGTGAGCCCAAAGCCTGTTGGAGATGGCTACACCTTC.

This clone showed up just once. V usage is TRBV5-1 and J usage is TRBJ2-4; 12 bases agree with TRBD2. The germline V gene encodes CDR1 SGHRS and CDR2 YFSETQ. This CDR3 contains 15 residues. V was clipped by 3 bases and J by 7 bases; unmatched bases: 5. CDR3 sequence reads: CASSSTGTSGNIQYF. Here the CDR3 DNA reads TGCGCCAGCAGCTCGACCGGGACTAGCGGGAACATTCAGTACTTC.

The rearrangement uses TRBV7-8 and TRBJ1-2; no definite D call. The germline CDR1 and CDR2 sequences are SGHVS and FQNEAQ. The CDR3 consists of 12 residues. The V and J ends lost 1 base and 4 bases respectively, with 4 bases between them. The CDR3 region is CASSLGSYGYTF. DNA of the CDR3: TGTGCCAGCAGCTTAGGGAGCTATGGCTACACCTTC.

This clone turned up a few times. One end of the junction is discordant with germline, which a read error may explain. This rearrangement joins TRBV6-6 to TRBJ1-5; 8 nucleotides align to TRBD1. The germline V gene encodes CDR1 MNHNY and CDR2 SVGAGI (reference sequence). The CDR3 totals 12 residues. CDR3 residues: CASSSSRTGIFF. The CDR3 coding sequence is TGTGCCAGCAGTTCTTCTCGGACAGGGATTTTTTTT.

The chain is built from TRBV15 and TRBJ2-7; D is undetermined. Trimming left V 1 base short and J 4 bases short, with 11 bases between. Germline V gene lookup returns CDR1 LNHNV and CDR2 YYDKDF (reference sequence). The CDR3 spans 14 residues. The CDR3: CATSRVDTWYEQYF. The CDR3 DNA sequence: TGTGCCACCAGCAGAGTCGACACCTGGTACGAGCAGTACTTC.

This chain connects TRBV6-2 or TRBV6-3 to TRBJ1-5; possibly TRBD1 for D (5 bases). Germline loops: CDR1 MNHEY, CDR2 SVGEGT. V dropped 2 bases and J dropped 1 base, with 12 bases sitting between them. The CDR3 covers 16 residues. CDR3 in amino acids: CASSYSGAWSNQPQHF. CDR3 sequence (DNA): TGTGCCAGCAGTTACAGCGGGGCGTGGAGCAATCAGCCCCAGCATTTT.

The rearrangement uses TRBV6-6 and TRBJ2-2, with D possibly matching TRBD1 (6 bases). The CDR3 is made up of 14 amino acids. Looked up from germline, CDR1 is MNHNY and CDR2 is SVGAGI (reference sequence). V was pared by 6 bases and J by 0 bases, with 8 bases between. The CDR3 region has the DNA TGTGCCAGCAGGGACAGCGCGAACACCGGGGAGCTGTTTTTT. Its translation is CASRDSANTGELFF.

The rearrangement joins TRBV5-1 to TRBJ1-6; no clear D gene. The germline V and J ends were trimmed by 4 bases and 7 bases, with 15 bases remaining between them. The CDR3 is 15 residues long. Germline lookup yields CDR1 SGHRS and CDR2 YFSETQ. The CDR3 region is CASSLRITENSPLHF. In DNA, the CDR3 is TGCGCCAGCAGCCTACGAATTACGGAGAATTCACCCCTCCACTTT.

This rearrangement joins TRBV6-5 to TRBJ1-5, with TRBD1 as a possible D gene (5 bases). The CDR3 has 13 residues. In germline, CDR1 is MNHEY, CDR2 SVGAGI. Trimming left V 6 bases short and J 6 bases short, with 12 bases between. CDR3: CASRAGGVQPQHF. The CDR3 DNA reads TGTGCCAGCAGGGCCGGGGGGGTTCAGCCCCAGCATTTT.

The chain joins TRBV11-3 to TRBJ1-1; D is possibly TRBD1 (5 bases). Trimming took 2 bases from V and 2 from J, leaving 6 bases between them. There are 13 residues in the CDR3. CDR1 and CDR2 from the germline V gene are SGHNT and YENEEA. In DNA, the CDR3 is TGTGCCAGCAGCTTACAGGGAAACACTGAAGCTTTCTTT. The encoded protein is CASSLQGNTEAFF.

The genes are TRBV5-1 and TRBJ1-4, with 9 positions matching TRBD1. Germline CDR1 is SGHRS and CDR2 is YFSETQ. The CDR3 has 14 amino acids. The V and J ends lost 7 bases and 8 bases, in that order; junction bases with no gene match: 9. The CDR3 nucleotides are TGCGCCAGCTGCCCACAGGGGGCAGGAGAAAAACTGTTTTTT. It encodes CASCPQGAGEKLFF.

This clone was recorded once. The rearrangement uses TRBV30 and TRBJ2-1; tentatively, D is TRBD1 (7 bases). The germline gives CDR1 GTSNPN, CDR2 SVGIG (reference sequence). This CDR3 is 16 amino acids long. V lost 5 bases and J 0 bases, leaving 17 bases between the germline ends. DNA for the CDR3: TGTGCCTGGGTGGAGGGGGCAGTCGCCTCCTACAATGAGCAGTTCTTC. Protein: CAWVEGAVASYNEQFF.